The clone carrying this T cell receptor (beta chain) appeared a few times. Its antigen is unidentified. The sample belongs to a study of T cells in Graves' hyperthyroidism and ophthalmopathy. Study findings and constraints: Also found in blood were most expanded thyroid clonotypes above 0.001.

This CDR3 comprises 15 residues. Germline CDR1 reads SGDLS; CDR2 reads YYNGEE. Trimming removed 0 bases from V and 2 bases from J, with 12 bases in between. From RNA transcripts, TCR beta CDR3 regions were amplified. Primed by the HTBI set, a first-round RT-PCR was run on the TCR CDR3. Using its own MiXCR run on the multiplex PCR reads, TCRdb lists one record per CDR3 protein. The data contain 700,000 or so distinct CDR3 sequences, 16% of them singletons. The sequenced material came from blood. This clonotype was obtained from a man in his late teens or twenties with Graves' hyperthyroidism. The V and J genes are TRBV9 and TRBJ2-7; D remains ambiguous. CDR3 amino acids: CASSVAGTDAYEQYF. DNA of the CDR3: TGTGCCAGCAGCGTAGCCGGAACAGATGCCTACGAGCAGTACTTC.